What follows is one T cell receptor beta chain and its context. Trimming cost V 3 bases and J 1 base, with 6 bases left between them. The CDR3 is 13 amino acids. Germline V lookup: CDR1 PRHDT, CDR2 FYEKMQ (reference sequence). This entry is derived from a study of blood T cell repertoires in COVID-19. Study-level information: Donors in the United States, Italy and Spain gave samples during acute or convalescent COVID-19. Sources were T cells, B-cell-depleted T cells, or PBMCs; the material itself was cDNA or gDNA.

Per the original methods: Amplifying reference gene primers gave estimates of nucleated cell counts. The protocol was immunoSEQ multiplex PCR, while the TCRdb copy is restricted to in-frame clones and leaves out a portion. V, J and clone size reflect that table, while D and trimming were determined from the DNA. Of 97,000 or so clones listed, around 87% are singletons. The source of this sequence is a man aged 50-59 years with active or convalescent COVID-19. The source material was peripheral blood. The genes are TRBV13 and TRBJ1-1; D unclear. The CDR3 DNA reads TGTGCCAGCAGCTTGGGCCCGAACACTGAAGCTTTCTTT. It codes for CASSLGPNTEAFF.